This T cell receptor beta chain stems from a study of vaccination and CD4 T cells after COVID-19. Study-level findings and limits: Spike mono-reactivity was found in 304 of 307 vaccine-specific clones from convalescent patients.

This clonotype is medium-sized by share. Its antigen is undetermined. The assay that was used to sequence DNA from cultured CD4+ T cells was the Oncomine TCR Beta short-read assay. Once CD4+ T cells had been cultured, genomic DNA was extracted from them. TCRdb re-called the PCR reads through MiXCR, storing one row per CDR3 protein. The table has approximately 25,000 distinct CDR3 sequences, 28% seen once. CDR1 is MNHEY, CDR2 SVGAGI, per germline. The ends were cut back, 2 bases at V and 6 bases at J, with 8 bases in the middle. The CDR3 extends over 13 amino acids. Time point here: late sampling 161 to 241 days after vaccination in a few convalescent patients. The sample's treatment: roughly 10-day PBMC culture with coronavirus spike peptide pools or control peptides (ViraFEST assay). The culture of some 2.1 million PBMCs per well included around 10 IU/ml IL-2 and roughly 9.7 ug/ml peptide pools.

The chain links TRBV6-5 to TRBJ1-5, with a weak D call TRBD1 (6 bases). This specimen consisted of CD4+ T cells from blood, cultured in vitro, obtained about 7 months after SARS-CoV-2 vaccination. The receptor comes from a human donor who had recovered from COVID-19. The CDR3 DNA follows: TGTGCCAGCAGTTACAGCAGGGGTCAGCCCCAGCATTTT. Translated, it gives CASSYSRGQPQHF.